The 5 T cell receptor beta chains in this list originate from one sample, sequenced in a study of T cells in Graves' hyperthyroidism and ophthalmopathy. Using RNA transcripts as the source, TCR beta CDR3 regions were amplified. During a first-round RT-PCR of the TCR CDR3, the HTBI primer set was used. TCRdb reanalysed the multiplex PCR reads using MiXCR and keeps one entry per CDR3 protein. Of roughly 420,000 distinct CDR3 sequences in the sample, roughly 13% were seen once. What was sequenced was blood. Source of these receptors: a young woman with Graves' hyperthyroidism.

This clonotype was seen repeatedly, ten times or more. This chain joins TRBV7-8 and TRBJ2-1, with D maybe TRBD1 (6 bases). The CDR3 consists of 16 residues. Germline CDR1 SGHVS, CDR2 FQNEAQ. The V gene lost 1 base and the J gene lost 7 bases, with 17 bases spanning the gap. This CDR3 is CASSLVGSGTTNEQFF. As DNA, the CDR3 is TGTGCCAGCAGCTTAGTGGGTTCTGGGACAACGAATGAGCAGTTCTTC.

This clonotype was counted many times. The V call is TRBV10-3, the J call TRBJ2-1, with 10 nucleotides matching TRBD1. Germline V gene sequence: CDR1 ENHRY, CDR2 SYGVKD. V lost 4 bases and J lost 7; bases outside the gene matches: 1. The CDR3 runs to 13 residues. CDR3 nucleotide sequence: TGTGCCATCAGTGGGACAGGGGGGAATGAGCAGTTCTTC. It encodes CAISGTGGNEQFF.

This clonotype was observed many times. The rearrangement joins TRBV13 to TRBJ2-1; D may be TRBD1 or TRBD2 (5 bases each). This CDR3 comprises 13 residues. Between the trimmed V and J ends, which lost 2 bases and 12 bases, there was a span of 14 bases. CDR1 is PRHDT, CDR2 FYEKMQ, per germline (reference sequence). The CDR3 coding sequence is TGTGCCAGCAGCTTAACCACCGGGACGGCGCAGTTCTTC. Translation gives CASSLTTGTAQFF.

The CDR3 DNA sequence: TGTGCCAGCAGCCAAGCGATAGGAAACAACGTCCTGACTTTC. It is translated as CASSQAIGNNVLTF. The chain uses TRBV3-1 and TRBJ2-6; D gene uncertain. The CDR3 spans 14 residues. V was shortened by 1 base and J by 9 bases, with 10 bases between the two germline ends. The V gene's germline CDR1 is LGHDT and CDR2 YNNKEL (reference sequence).

This clonotype was seen many times. The V gene is TRBV11-2, the J gene TRBJ1-1; D not certain. Trimming removed 1 base at V and 2 bases at J, with 14 bases between. The CDR3 extends over 16 amino acids. Germline CDR1 SGHAT, CDR2 FQNNGV. The CDR3 reads CASSLAFRILNTEAFF. In DNA, the CDR3 is TGTGCCAGCAGCTTAGCGTTTCGGATTCTTAACACTGAAGCTTTCTTT.